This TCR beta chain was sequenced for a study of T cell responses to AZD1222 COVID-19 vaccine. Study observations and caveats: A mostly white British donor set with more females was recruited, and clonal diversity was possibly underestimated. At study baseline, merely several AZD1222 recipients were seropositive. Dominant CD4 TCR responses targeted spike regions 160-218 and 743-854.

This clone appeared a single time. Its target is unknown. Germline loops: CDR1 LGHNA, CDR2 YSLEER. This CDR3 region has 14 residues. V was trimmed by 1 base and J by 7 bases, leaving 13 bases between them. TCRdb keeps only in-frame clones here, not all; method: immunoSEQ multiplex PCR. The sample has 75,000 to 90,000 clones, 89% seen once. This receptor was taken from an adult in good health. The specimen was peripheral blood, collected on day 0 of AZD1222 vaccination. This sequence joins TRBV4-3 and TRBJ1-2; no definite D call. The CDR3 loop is CASSQVAATVGYTF. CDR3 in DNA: TGCGCCAGCAGCCAAGTCGCAGCGACCGTTGGCTACACCTTC.